These T cell receptor beta chains were read from a single sample in a study of blood T cell repertoires in COVID-19. Only in-frame clones appear in the TCRdb table, and some are missing; sequencing was by immunoSEQ multiplex PCR. The table includes about 90,000 clones, around 93% detected once. Input material: peripheral blood. The receptors originated from a human donor with active COVID-19. The donor label of this sample is uncertain. CDR3s include the opening cysteine and the closing phenylalanine or tryptophan. The D gene is left open where the match is weak. Rows give clone size only sometimes, using once, few, many, or a class for an expanded clone.

clone size | J gene | V gene | D gene | CDR3 length | CDR3 DNA | CDR3 protein
- | TRBJ2-1 | TRBV20-1 | TRBD2 | 17 | TGCAGTGCTAGTGGACTAGCGGGGGGGAGGGCCTACAATGAGCAGTTCTTC | CSASGLAGGRAYNEQFF
once | TRBJ1-4 | TRBV25-1 | - | 15 | TGTGCCAGCAGTCCAGGGCGGGGGGCACGAGAAAAACTGTTTTTT | CASSPGRGAREKLFF
once | TRBJ1-1 | TRBV27 | - | 16 | TGTGCCAGCAGTTTATCCCGTGGCGGCCTACACACTGAAGCTTTCTTT | CASSLSRGGLHTEAFF
- | TRBJ1-5 | TRBV5-6 | - | 17 | TGTGCCAGCAGCATTGGGGAGTTGAGACTTAGCAATCAGCCCCAGCATTTT | CASSIGELRLSNQPQHF
- | TRBJ2-3 | TRBV9 | - | 16 | TGTGCCAGCAGCTCCGCGGGACTTGCTAGCACAGATACGCAGTATTTT | CASSSAGLASTDTQYF
- | TRBJ2-3 | TRBV24-1 | TRBD2 | 16 | TGTGCCACCAGTGATAGCGGGGGGGCCTTCACAGATACGCAGTATTTT | CATSDSGGAFTDTQYF
once | TRBJ1-1 | TRBV2 | TRBD1 | 13 | TGTGCCAGCAGGTTGGACAGGTACACTGAAGCTTTCTTT | CASRLDRYTEAFF
few | TRBJ2-1 | TRBV9 | TRBD2 | 11 | TGTGCCAGCGGGGAGGGCGATGAGCAGTTCTTC | CASGEGDEQFF
- | TRBJ2-1 | TRBV5-8 | - | 16 | TGTGCCAGCAGCTTGGGCGCGGCAGGGCCCTACAATGAGCAGTTCTTC | CASSLGAAGPYNEQFF
few | TRBJ2-7 | TRBV5-4 | TRBD2 | 15 | TGTGCCAGCAGCTTGGAGCTAGCGGCACCCTACGAGCAGTACTTC | CASSLELAAPYEQYF
- | TRBJ2-7 | TRBV27 | TRBD1 | 13 | TGTGCCAGCGCAACAGGGGGCGGGTACGAGCAGTACTTC | CASATGGGYEQYF
- | TRBJ1-4 | TRBV5-8 | - | 15 | TGTGCCAGCAGCCGCACGGGGGGCCTTTCCGGAAAACTGTTTTTT | CASSRTGGLSGKLFF
- | TRBJ1-1 | TRBV7-9 | - | 11 | TGTGCCAGCAGAAGGAGTTTCGAAGCTTTCTTT | CASRRSFEAFF
- | TRBJ2-7 | TRBV5-1 | - | 15 | TGCGCCAGCAGCTTGGAGGGGGATGAGTCCTACGAGCAGTACTTC | CASSLEGDESYEQYF
- | TRBJ2-2 | TRBV5-8 | TRBD1 | 15 | TGTGCCAGCAGCCCTTGGGACAGGGGAACCGGGGAGCTGTTTTTT | CASSPWDRGTGELFF
- | TRBJ1-1 | TRBV5-1 | TRBD1 | 14 | TGCGCCAGCAGCTTACCGGGACAGGGGTCTGAAGCTTTCTTT | CASSLPGQGSEAFF
few | TRBJ2-2 | TRBV12-3/TRBV12-4 | - | 13 | TGTGCCAGCAGTTTAGTGGGCGCCGGGGAGCTGTTTTTT | CASSLVGAGELFF
- | TRBJ2-7 | TRBV6-6 | TRBD1 | 12 | TGTGCCGCACGGGACAGGGGGCTCGAGCAGTACTTC | CAARDRGLEQYF
- | TRBJ1-2 | TRBV6-5 | - | 13 | TGTGCCAGCAGTTACGGGGCAGGGAACGGCTACACCTTC | CASSYGAGNGYTF
- | TRBJ2-1 | TRBV4-1 | TRBD2 | 15 | TGCGCCAGCAGCCCCACTAGCGGGGGGGCCTATGAGCAGTTCTTC | CASSPTSGGAYEQFF
few | TRBJ1-6 | TRBV3-1/TRBV3-2 | - | 14 | TGTGCCAGCAGCCAAGCGTCTCATAATTCACCCCTCCACTTT | CASSQASHNSPLHF
- | TRBJ2-2 | TRBV2 | TRBD2 | 15 | TGTGCCAGCAGTGAAAATGTGGGAGGGGCCGGGGAGCTGTTTTTT | CASSENVGGAGELFF
- | TRBJ2-3 | TRBV4-3 | - | 16 | TGCGCCAGCAGCCAAATGAGGGGGGGGCTGCAAGATACGCAGTATTTT | CASSQMRGGLQDTQYF